This entry is about one T cell receptor beta chain. Its antigen remains unidentified. The data were obtained in a study of human T cells and chemical hapten exposure. From the RACE reads, TCRdb called clonotypes with MiXCR, one entry per CDR3 protein. Counted here are approximately 90,000 distinct CDR3 sequences, 11% occurring once; the ten biggest clones make up 2.2%. Germline V gene sequence: CDR1 MNHEY, CDR2 SVGAGI. V shed 7 bases and J shed 5 bases, with 15 bases lying between them. This CDR3 is 14 amino acids long. General observations from the study: Alopecia affecting every donor means their immune response may not match healthy people's. Expanded TCRs clustered into significantly more large CDR3 similarity groups than controls, the analysis revealed.

Regarding time point: patch test 2, 6 weeks after DPC sensitization. Specified treatment: therapeutic diphenylcyclopropenone sensitization with weekly scalp DPC. This specimen consisted of whole blood, obtained in connection with sensitization to the hapten diphenylcyclopropenone (DPC). The J gene is TRBJ2-1, the V gene TRBV6-5; tentatively, D is TRBD2 (6 bases). This receptor was obtained from a man between 40 and 49 years old with alopecia areata. Some clones in this sample may be carry-over from other donors' samples. The CDR3, as DNA: TGTGCCAGCACACGGGAGCGGAGCGACAATGAGCAGTTCTTC. Its translation: CASTRERSDNEQFF.